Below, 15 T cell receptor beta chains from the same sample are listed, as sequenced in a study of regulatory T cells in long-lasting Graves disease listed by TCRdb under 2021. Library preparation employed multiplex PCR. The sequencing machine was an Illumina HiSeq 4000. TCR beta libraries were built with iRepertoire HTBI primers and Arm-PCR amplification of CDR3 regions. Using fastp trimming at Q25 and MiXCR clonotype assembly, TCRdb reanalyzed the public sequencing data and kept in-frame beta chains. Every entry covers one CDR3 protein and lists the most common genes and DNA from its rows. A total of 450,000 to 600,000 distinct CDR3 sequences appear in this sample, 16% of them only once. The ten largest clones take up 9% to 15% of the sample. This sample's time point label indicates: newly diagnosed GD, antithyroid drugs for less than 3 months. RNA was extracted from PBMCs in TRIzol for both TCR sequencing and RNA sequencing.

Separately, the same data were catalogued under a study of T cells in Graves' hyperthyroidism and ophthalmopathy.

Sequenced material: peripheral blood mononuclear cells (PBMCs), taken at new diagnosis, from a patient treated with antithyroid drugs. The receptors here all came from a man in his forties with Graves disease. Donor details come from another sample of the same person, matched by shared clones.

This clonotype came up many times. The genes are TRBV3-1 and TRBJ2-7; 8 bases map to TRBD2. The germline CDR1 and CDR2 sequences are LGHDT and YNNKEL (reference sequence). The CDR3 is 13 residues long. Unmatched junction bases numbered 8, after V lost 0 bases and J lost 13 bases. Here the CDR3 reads CASSQDPGSGTYF. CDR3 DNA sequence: TGTGCCAGCAGCCAAGATCCGGGTAGCGGGACCTACTTC.

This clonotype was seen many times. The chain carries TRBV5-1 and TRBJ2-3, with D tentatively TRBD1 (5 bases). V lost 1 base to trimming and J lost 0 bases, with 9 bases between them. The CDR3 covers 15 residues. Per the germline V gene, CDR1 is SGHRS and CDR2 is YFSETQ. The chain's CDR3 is CASSLNDRSTDTQYF. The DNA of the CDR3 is TGCGCCAGCAGCTTGAACGACAGAAGCACAGATACGCAGTATTTT.

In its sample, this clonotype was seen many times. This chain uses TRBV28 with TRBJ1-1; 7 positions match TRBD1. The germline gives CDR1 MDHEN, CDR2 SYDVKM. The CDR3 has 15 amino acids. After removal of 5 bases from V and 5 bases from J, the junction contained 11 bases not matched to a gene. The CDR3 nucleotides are TGTGCCAGCAGTCCACGGACAGGAATGAGGACTGAAGCTTTCTTT. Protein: CASSPRTGMRTEAFF.

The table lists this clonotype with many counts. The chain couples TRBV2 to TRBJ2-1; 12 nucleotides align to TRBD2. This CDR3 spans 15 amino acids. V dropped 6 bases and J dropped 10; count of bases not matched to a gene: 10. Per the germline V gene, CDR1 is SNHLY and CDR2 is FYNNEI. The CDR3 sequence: CASSPLAGGASEQFF. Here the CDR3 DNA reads TGTGCCAGCAGCCCGCTAGCGGGGGGGGCGTCGGAGCAGTTCTTC.

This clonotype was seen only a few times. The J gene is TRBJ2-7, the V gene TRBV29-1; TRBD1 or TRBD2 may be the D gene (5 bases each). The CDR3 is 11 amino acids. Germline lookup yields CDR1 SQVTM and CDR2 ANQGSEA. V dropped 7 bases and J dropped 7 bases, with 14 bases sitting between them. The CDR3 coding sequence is TGCAGCGCCGGACACCGGAGGGAGCAGTACTTC. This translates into CSAGHRREQYF.

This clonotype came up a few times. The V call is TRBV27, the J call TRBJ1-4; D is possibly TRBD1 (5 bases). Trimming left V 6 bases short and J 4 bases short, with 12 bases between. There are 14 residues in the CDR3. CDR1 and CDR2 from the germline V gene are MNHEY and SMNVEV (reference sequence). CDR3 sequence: CASSPHRYNEKLFF. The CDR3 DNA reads TGTGCCAGCAGCCCTCACAGGTATAATGAAAAACTGTTTTTT.

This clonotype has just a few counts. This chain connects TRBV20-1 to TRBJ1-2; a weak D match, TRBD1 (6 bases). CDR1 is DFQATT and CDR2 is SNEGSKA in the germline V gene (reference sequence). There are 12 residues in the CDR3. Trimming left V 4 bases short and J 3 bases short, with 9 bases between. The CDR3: CSATAGDYGYTF. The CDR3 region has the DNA TGCAGTGCTACTGCAGGGGACTATGGCTACACCTTC.

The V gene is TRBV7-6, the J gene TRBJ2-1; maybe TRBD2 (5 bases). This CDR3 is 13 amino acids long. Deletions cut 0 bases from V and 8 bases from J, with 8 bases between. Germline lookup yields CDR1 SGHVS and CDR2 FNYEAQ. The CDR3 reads CASSLALRDEQFF. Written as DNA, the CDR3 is TGTGCCAGCAGCTTAGCCTTGAGGGATGAGCAGTTCTTC.

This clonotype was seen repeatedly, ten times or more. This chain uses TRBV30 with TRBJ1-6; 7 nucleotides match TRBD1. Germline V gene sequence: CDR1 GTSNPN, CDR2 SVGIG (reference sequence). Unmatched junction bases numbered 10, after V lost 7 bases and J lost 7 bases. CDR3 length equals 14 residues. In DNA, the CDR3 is TGTGCCTCGGAGGAGGGGACAGAAAATTCACCCCTCCACTTT. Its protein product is CASEEGTENSPLHF.

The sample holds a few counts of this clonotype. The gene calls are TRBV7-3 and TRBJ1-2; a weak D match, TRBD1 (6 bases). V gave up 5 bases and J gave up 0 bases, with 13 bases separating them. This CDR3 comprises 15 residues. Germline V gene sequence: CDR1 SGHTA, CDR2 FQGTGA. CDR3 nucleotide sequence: TGTGCCAGCAGCCTTGGGGGCGACGCTAACTATGGCTACACCTTC. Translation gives CASSLGGDANYGYTF.

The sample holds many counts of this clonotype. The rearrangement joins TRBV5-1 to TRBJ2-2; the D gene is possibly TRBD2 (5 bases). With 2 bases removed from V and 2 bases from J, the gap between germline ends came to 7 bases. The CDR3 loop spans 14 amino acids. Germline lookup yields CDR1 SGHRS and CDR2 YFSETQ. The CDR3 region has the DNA TGCGCCAGCAGCTTTGGACTCAACACCGGGGAGCTGTTTTTT. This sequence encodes CASSFGLNTGELFF.

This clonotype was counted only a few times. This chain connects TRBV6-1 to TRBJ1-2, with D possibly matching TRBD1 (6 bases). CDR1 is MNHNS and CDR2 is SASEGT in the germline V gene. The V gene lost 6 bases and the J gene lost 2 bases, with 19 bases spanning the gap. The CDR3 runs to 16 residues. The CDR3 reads CASRPQTGLQNYGYTF. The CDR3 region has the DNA TGTGCCAGCAGACCACAGACAGGCCTGCAGAACTATGGCTACACCTTC.

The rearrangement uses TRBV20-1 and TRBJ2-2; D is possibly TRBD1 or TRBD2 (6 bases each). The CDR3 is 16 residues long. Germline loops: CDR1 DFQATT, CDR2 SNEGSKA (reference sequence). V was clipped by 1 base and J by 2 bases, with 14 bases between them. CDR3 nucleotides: TGCAGTGCTAGAGTGGGGGCGGGACCAAACACCGGGGAGCTGTTTTTT. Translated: CSARVGAGPNTGELFF.

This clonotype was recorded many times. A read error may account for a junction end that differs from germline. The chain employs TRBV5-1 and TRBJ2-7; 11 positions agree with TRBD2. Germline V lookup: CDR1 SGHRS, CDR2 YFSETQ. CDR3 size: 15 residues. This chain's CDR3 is CASSYSGTSGYEQYF. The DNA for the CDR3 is TGTGCCAGCAGTTACAGCGGGACTAGCGGCTACGAGCAGTACTTC.

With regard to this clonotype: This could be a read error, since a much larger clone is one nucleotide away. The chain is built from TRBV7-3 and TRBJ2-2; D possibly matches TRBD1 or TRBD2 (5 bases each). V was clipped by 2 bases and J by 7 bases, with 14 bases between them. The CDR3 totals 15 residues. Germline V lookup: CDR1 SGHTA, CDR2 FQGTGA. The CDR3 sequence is CASSLQHGANGELFF. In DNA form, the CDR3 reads TGTGCCAGCAGCTTACAACACGGGGCAAACGGGGAGCTGTTTTTT.